One and the same sample provided the 24 T cell receptor beta chains below, sequenced in a study of blood T cells in healthy people across ages. Primed by a sample-barcoded 5' primer and a J-beta primer mix, a second PCR proceeded for roughly 6 to 12 cycles. TCRdb re-called the 5' RACE reads through MiXCR, storing one row per CDR3 protein. The repertoire holds 600,000 to 850,000 distinct CDR3 sequences, approximately 25% seen once, with under 10% in the top ten. These records were also assigned to another study, of T cells of mothers and their children.

The sequenced material came from blood. The receptor source for this set is a boy between 5 and 17 years old in good health.

In the case of this clonotype: No conserved phenylalanine or tryptophan ends this CDR3, so it is likely a read error. The V gene is TRBV20-1, the J gene TRBJ1-5; D remains unclear. Germline V CDR1 and CDR2: DFQATT, SNEGSKA (reference sequence). The V end lost 0 bases, the J end lost 4 bases, and 10 bases lay between the germline ends. The CDR3 runs to 14 residues. CDR3 sequence reads: CSARDGGGNQPQHL. In DNA, the CDR3 is TGCAGTGCTAGAGATGGAGGAGGGAATCAGCCCCAGCATCTT.

The chain carries TRBV12-3 or TRBV12-4 and TRBJ1-2, with D perhaps TRBD1 (6 bases). This CDR3 region has 15 residues. Trimming took 8 bases from V and 8 from J, leaving 24 bases between them. The CDR3 bases are TGTGCCAGCGGTGACAGGAGACTTTACGCTTACGGCTACACCTTC. Amino acids: CASGDRRLYAYGYTF.

This chain uses TRBV2 with TRBJ2-2, with 13 bases identical to TRBD2. The CDR3 sequence is 17 residues long. V lost 6 bases, J lost 6 bases, and 10 bases stayed unmatched. Germline V gives CDR1 SNHLY, CDR2 FYNNEI. CDR3 loop: CASSPGGTSGISGELFF. CDR3 sequence (DNA): TGTGCCAGCAGCCCGGGGGGGACTAGCGGGATTTCCGGGGAGCTGTTTTTT.

This sequence joins TRBV12-5 and TRBJ2-7; D remains unclear. Deletions cut 5 bases from V and 2 bases from J, with 10 bases between. Germline CDR1 LGHNT, CDR2 FRNRAP. CDR3 length equals 13 residues. This chain's CDR3 is CASGTGLPYEQYF. The CDR3 DNA sequence: TGTGCTAGTGGTACGGGCTTGCCCTACGAGCAGTACTTC.

The chain combines TRBV15 with TRBJ2-1; TRBD2 matches 10 bases. With V trimmed by 1 base and J by 5 bases, 2 bases remained unmatched. The CDR3 contains 15 residues. The germline CDR1 and CDR2 sequences are LNHNV and YYDKDF (reference sequence). CDR3 nucleotide sequence: TGTGCCACCAGCAGAGCTAGCGGGAGTCACAATGAGCAGTTCTTC. Encoded protein: CATSRASGSHNEQFF. Based on the CDR3 plus reference TRBV15 and TRBJ2-1, the full variable domain is DAMVIQNPRYQVTQFGKPVTLSCSQTLNHNVMYWYQQKSSQAPKLLFHYYDKDFNNEADTPDNFQSRRPNTSFCFLDIRSPGLGDTAMYLCATSRASGSHNEQFFGPGTRLTVL.

The chain employs TRBV5-5 and TRBJ2-1, with D perhaps TRBD2 (6 bases). This CDR3 has 14 residues. Trimming removed 2 bases at V and 4 bases at J, with 10 bases between. Germline loops: CDR1 SGHKS, CDR2 YYEKEE (reference sequence). The CDR3 DNA sequence: TGTGCCAGCAGCTTTAGCGGATTATACAATGAGCAGTTCTTC. It specifies CASSFSGLYNEQFF.

The CDR3 DNA follows: TGTGCCAGCAGTGAATTTTCGGATTTGGAGCCCCAGCATTTT. This gives the protein CASSEFSDLEPQHF. The rearrangement uses TRBV25-1 and TRBJ1-5; D not certain. Trimming left V 1 base short and J 8 bases short, with 12 bases between. The germline CDR1 and CDR2 sequences are MGHDK and SYGVNS. The length of the CDR3 is 14 residues.

The gene calls are TRBV10-3 and TRBJ2-3; perhaps TRBD1 as D (5 bases). The CDR3 covers 17 residues. The V and J ends lost 0 bases and 0 bases respectively, with 13 bases between them. Germline V lookup: CDR1 ENHRY, CDR2 SYGVKD. The CDR3 region has the DNA TGTGCCATCAGTGAGTCGACGGACACCCTCAGCACAGATACGCAGTATTTT. As protein: CAISESTDTLSTDTQYF.

This clonotype was detected many times. The V and J genes are TRBV20-1 and TRBJ2-1; D possibly matches TRBD1 or TRBD2 (5 bases each). This CDR3 contains 12 residues. Trimming took 3 bases from V and 9 from J, leaving 12 bases between them. Germline-derived CDR1 and CDR2 are DFQATT and SNEGSKA (reference sequence). CDR3 loop: CSASVSGGEQFF. The CDR3 DNA follows: TGCAGTGCTAGCGTCAGTGGGGGTGAGCAGTTCTTC.

The table lists this clonotype with a few counts. The genes are TRBV20-1 and TRBJ2-3; 7 bases are shared with TRBD2. The trim removed 0 bases at V and 12 bases at J, leaving 9 bases unmatched. CDR1 and CDR2 (germline): DFQATT, SNEGSKA (reference sequence). The CDR3 is made up of 13 amino acids. CDR3 amino acids: CSARDSSGEGQYF. The DNA of the CDR3 is TGCAGTGCTAGAGACTCGAGCGGGGAGGGCCAGTATTTT.

The CDR3 region has the DNA TGTGCCAGCAGCCCCCCCTCTCTCTATGGCTACACCTTC. Translating gives CASSPPSLYGYTF. The chain joins TRBV13 to TRBJ1-2; D uncertain. The CDR3 contains 13 residues. V was pared by 5 bases and J by 4 bases, with 11 bases between. Germline CDR1 and CDR2: PRHDT and FYEKMQ (reference sequence).

The chain couples TRBV6-1 to TRBJ1-2, with 10 bases identical to TRBD1. The CDR3 has 15 residues. The V segment lost 4 bases and the J segment 3 bases; nucleotides outside the gene matches: 5. The germline V gene has CDR1 MNHNS and CDR2 SASEGT. Here the CDR3 DNA reads TGTGCCAGCAGTGGTGACAGGGGGCTAGACTATGGCTACACCTTC. As protein: CASSGDRGLDYGYTF.

This clonotype was observed a handful of times. This rearrangement joins TRBV3-1 to TRBJ2-5, with 10 bases that match TRBD2. The closer fit of TRBJ2-1 to the DNA end suggests the J call may be wrong. The CDR3 extends over 16 amino acids. Germline V gene sequence: CDR1 LGHDT, CDR2 YNNKEL (reference sequence). The CDR3: CASSLPLAGDHNEQFF. In DNA, the CDR3 is TGTGCCAGCAGCCTACCCCTAGCGGGAGATCATAATGAGCAGTTCTTC.

The chain employs TRBV5-1 and TRBJ1-3; unclear D gene. V shed 0 bases and J shed 1 base, with 11 bases lying between them. Germline-derived CDR1 and CDR2 are SGHRS and YFSETQ. This CDR3 is 16 amino acids long. The CDR3 reads CASSLGGNLSGNTIYF. CDR3 DNA: TGCGCCAGCAGCTTGGGAGGGAATCTGTCTGGAAACACCATATATTTT.

This CDR3 reads CSASLQLAGNEQFF. The CDR3 DNA sequence: TGCAGTGCTAGTTTGCAACTAGCGGGTAATGAGCAGTTCTTC. The chain couples TRBV20-1 to TRBJ2-1; 9 nucleotides agree with TRBD2. Germline CDR1 and CDR2: DFQATT and SNEGSKA (reference sequence). V shed 3 bases, J shed 7 bases, and the junction held 7 bases outside the gene matches. The length of the CDR3 is 14 residues.

This clonotype was detected only once. The V gene is TRBV12-3 or TRBV12-4, the J gene TRBJ1-1; a weak D match, TRBD1 (5 bases). Trimming stripped 6 bases from V and 4 bases from J, with 18 bases between. CDR3 length equals 15 residues. The CDR3 loop reads CASRPLTAGVTEAFF. As DNA, the CDR3 is TGTGCCAGCAGACCTCTCACGGCGGGGGTCACTGAAGCTTTCTTT.

In this sample, this clonotype turned up a few times. This chain connects TRBV7-2 to TRBJ2-1; tentatively, D is TRBD2 (7 bases). Germline V gene lookup returns CDR1 SGHTA and CDR2 FQGNSA. The CDR3 loop spans 17 amino acids. The ends were cut back, 4 bases at V and 2 bases at J, with 18 bases in the middle. The CDR3 DNA follows: TGTGCCAGCAGCTCGCCCCTCTCGGGGGGCGCCTACAATGAGCAGTTCTTC. This codes for CASSSPLSGGAYNEQFF.

This clonotype has a handful of counts. This chain connects TRBV29-1 to TRBJ2-5, with unresolved D. Germline CDR1 SQVTM, CDR2 ANQGSEA. Trimming left V 4 bases short and J 2 bases short, with 14 bases between. This CDR3 spans 14 amino acids. CDR3 sequence: CSVVPGSKQETQYF. As DNA, the CDR3 is TGCAGCGTTGTTCCGGGCAGTAAGCAAGAGACCCAGTACTTC. The whole variable domain, remainder taken from reference TRBV29-1 and TRBJ2-5, is SAVISQKPSRDICQRGTSLTIQCQVDSQVTMMFWYRQQPGQSLTLIATANQGSEATYESGFVIDKFPISRPNLTFSTLTVSNMSPEDSSIYLCSVVPGSKQETQYFGPGTRLLVL.

The chain has TRBV7-9 and TRBJ1-2; D not resolved. V shed 4 bases and J shed 2 bases, with 5 bases lying between them. The CDR3 contains 12 residues. Germline-derived CDR1 and CDR2 are SEHNR and FQNEAQ (reference sequence). The DNA for the CDR3 is TGTGCCAGCAGCTCCCACAACTATGGCTACACCTTC. Its protein is CASSSHNYGYTF.

CDR3 loop: CASSQVTANYGYTF. In DNA, the CDR3 is TGTGCCAGCAGCCAAGTAACGGCTAACTATGGCTACACCTTC. This chain connects TRBV14 to TRBJ1-2; no firm D call. V lost 1 base and J 0 bases, leaving 6 bases between the germline ends. Per the germline V gene, CDR1 is SGHDN and CDR2 is FVKESK. The CDR3 extends over 14 amino acids.

This clonotype has a handful of counts. V and J are TRBV6-1 and TRBJ1-3; D is uncertain. The CDR3 runs 13 residues. V gave up 6 bases and J gave up 0 bases, with 6 bases separating them. The germline V gene has CDR1 MNHNS and CDR2 SASEGT. CDR3 residues: CASSQRSGNTIYF. CDR3 bases: TGTGCCAGCAGCCAACGCTCTGGAAACACCATATATTTT.

This clonotype has more than one count but fewer than ten. The chain recombines TRBV28 with TRBJ2-5; possible D gene TRBD1, 5 bases. The J call may be faulty, since TRBJ2-1 better matches the DNA end. The CDR3 runs to 12 residues. Germline V CDR1 and CDR2: MDHEN, SYDVKM. As DNA, the CDR3 is TGTGCCAGCAGTTACAGGAGCAATGAGCAGTTCTTC. It translates to CASSYRSNEQFF.

As to this clonotype: A much larger clone lies a single base off, so this may be a read error. The rearrangement links TRBV7-9 to TRBJ2-7; maybe TRBD1 (5 bases). From germline, CDR1 is SEHNR and CDR2 FQNEAQ (reference sequence). There are 13 residues in the CDR3. V lost 5 bases to trimming and J lost 1 base, with 9 bases between them. CDR3 in DNA: TGTGCCAGCAGCCCGACAGTTTCCTACGAGCAGTACTTC. As protein: CASSPTVSYEQYF.

The chain recombines TRBV6-2 or TRBV6-3 with TRBJ1-2, with 7 positions matching TRBD1. V shed 6 bases and J 6 bases; nucleotides not matched to a gene: 7. The CDR3 contains 13 residues. The germline V gene encodes CDR1 MNHEY and CDR2 SVGEGT. This chain's CDR3 is CASRATGVDGYTF. CDR3 nucleotide sequence: TGTGCCAGCAGAGCCACAGGGGTGGATGGCTACACCTTC.